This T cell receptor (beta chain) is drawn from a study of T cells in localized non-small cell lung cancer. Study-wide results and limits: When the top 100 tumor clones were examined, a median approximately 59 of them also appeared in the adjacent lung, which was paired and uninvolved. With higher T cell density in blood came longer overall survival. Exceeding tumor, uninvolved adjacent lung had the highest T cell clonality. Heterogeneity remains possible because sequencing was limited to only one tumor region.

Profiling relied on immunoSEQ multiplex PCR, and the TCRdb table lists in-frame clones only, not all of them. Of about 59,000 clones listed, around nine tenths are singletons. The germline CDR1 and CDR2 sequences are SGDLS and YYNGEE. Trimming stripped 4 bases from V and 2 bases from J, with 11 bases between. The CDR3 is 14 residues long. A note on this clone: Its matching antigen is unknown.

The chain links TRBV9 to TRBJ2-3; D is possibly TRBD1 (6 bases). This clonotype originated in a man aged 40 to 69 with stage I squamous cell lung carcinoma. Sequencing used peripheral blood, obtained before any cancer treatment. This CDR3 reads CASSFRTDTDTQYF. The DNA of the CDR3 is TGTGCCAGCAGCTTTCGGACAGACACAGATACGCAGTATTTT.